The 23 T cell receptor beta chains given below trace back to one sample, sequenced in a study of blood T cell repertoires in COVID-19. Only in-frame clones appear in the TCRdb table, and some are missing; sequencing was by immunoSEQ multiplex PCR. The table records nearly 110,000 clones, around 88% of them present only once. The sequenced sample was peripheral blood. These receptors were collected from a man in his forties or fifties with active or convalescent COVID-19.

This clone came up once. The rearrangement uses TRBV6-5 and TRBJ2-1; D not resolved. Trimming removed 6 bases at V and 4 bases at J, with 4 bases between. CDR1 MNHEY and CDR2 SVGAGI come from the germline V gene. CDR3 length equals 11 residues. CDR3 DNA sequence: TGTGCCAGCAGCCTATACAATGAGCAGTTCTTC. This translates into CASSLYNEQFF.

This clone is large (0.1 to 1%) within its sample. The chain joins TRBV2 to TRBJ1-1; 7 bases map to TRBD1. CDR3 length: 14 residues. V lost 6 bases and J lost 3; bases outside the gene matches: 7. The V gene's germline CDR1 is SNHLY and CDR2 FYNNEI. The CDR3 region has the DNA TGTGCCAGCAGCCGACAGGGAAGGGACACTGAAGCTTTCTTT. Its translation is CASSRQGRDTEAFF.

CDR3 bases: TGTGCCAGCAGCCAGTCAAGCGGACTTCGCCACAATGAGCAGTTCTTC. Protein product: CASSQSSGLRHNEQFF. This rearrangement joins TRBV4-2 to TRBJ2-1, with a tentative D call TRBD2 (5 bases). This CDR3 comprises 16 residues. Trimming took off 3 bases at V and 5 bases at J, with 17 bases between the two ends. Germline V gene lookup returns CDR1 LGHNA and CDR2 YNFKEQ.

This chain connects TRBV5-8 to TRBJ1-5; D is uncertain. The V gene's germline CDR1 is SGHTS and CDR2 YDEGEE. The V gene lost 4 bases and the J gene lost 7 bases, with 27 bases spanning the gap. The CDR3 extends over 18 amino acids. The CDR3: CASSTERGSQLSGQPQHF. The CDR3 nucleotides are TGTGCCAGCAGCACCGAGCGTGGAAGTCAACTCAGTGGCCAGCCCCAGCATTTT.

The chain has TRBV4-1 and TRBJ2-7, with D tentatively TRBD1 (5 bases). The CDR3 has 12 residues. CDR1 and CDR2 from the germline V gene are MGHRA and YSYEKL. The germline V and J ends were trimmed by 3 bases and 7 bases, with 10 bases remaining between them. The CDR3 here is CASSHPGNEQYF. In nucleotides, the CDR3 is TGCGCCAGCAGCCACCCAGGGAATGAGCAGTACTTC.

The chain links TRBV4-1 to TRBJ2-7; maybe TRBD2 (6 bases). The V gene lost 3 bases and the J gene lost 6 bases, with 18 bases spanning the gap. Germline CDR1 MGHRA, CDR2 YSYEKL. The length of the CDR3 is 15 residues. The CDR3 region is CASSQGWDSISEQYF. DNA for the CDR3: TGCGCCAGCAGCCAGGGCTGGGACTCTATAAGCGAGCAGTACTTC.

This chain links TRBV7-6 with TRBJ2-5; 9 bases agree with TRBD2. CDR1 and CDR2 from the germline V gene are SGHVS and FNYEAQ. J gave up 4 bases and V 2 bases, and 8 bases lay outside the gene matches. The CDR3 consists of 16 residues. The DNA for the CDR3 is TGTGCCAGCAGCTTACACCCTAGCGGGAATTCAGAGACCCAGTACTTC. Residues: CASSLHPSGNSETQYF.

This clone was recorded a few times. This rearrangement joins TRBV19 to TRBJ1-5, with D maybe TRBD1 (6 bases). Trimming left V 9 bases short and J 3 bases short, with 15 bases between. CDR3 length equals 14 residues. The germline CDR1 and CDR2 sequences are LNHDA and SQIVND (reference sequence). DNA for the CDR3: TGTGCCAGCGCCTTGACAGGATACAATCAGCCCCAGCATTTT. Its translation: CASALTGYNQPQHF.

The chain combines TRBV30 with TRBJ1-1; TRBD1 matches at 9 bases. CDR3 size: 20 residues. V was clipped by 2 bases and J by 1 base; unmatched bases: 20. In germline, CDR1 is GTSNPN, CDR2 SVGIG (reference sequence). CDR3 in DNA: TGTGCCTGGAGTCCACCGGGACAGGGCGGACGAGCTACCCCGAACACTGAAGCTTTCTTT. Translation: CAWSPPGQGGRATPNTEAFF.

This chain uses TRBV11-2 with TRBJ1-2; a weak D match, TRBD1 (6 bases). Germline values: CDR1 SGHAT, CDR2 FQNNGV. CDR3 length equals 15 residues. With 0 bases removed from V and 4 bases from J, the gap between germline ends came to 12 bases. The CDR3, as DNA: TGTGCCAGCAGCTTAGATTACACAGGGTCCTATGGCTACACCTTC. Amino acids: CASSLDYTGSYGYTF.

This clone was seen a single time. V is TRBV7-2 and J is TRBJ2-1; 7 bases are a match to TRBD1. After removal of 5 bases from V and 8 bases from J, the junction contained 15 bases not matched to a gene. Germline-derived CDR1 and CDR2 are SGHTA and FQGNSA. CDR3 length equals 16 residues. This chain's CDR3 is CASSPTHMTGRDEQFF. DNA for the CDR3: TGTGCCAGCAGCCCAACCCACATGACAGGGCGGGATGAGCAGTTCTTC.

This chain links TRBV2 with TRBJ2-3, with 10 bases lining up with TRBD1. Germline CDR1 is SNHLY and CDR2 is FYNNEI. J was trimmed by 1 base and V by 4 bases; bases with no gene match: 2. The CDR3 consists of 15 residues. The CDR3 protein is CASSAGTGGTDTQYF. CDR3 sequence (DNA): TGTGCCAGCAGTGCGGGGACAGGGGGCACAGATACGCAGTATTTT.

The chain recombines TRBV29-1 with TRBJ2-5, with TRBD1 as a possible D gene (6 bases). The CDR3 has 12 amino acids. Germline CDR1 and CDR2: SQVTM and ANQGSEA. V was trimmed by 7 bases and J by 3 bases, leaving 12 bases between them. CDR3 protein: CSARQEEETQYF. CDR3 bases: TGCAGCGCCCGACAGGAAGAAGAGACCCAGTACTTC.

CDR3 coding DNA: TGCGCCAGCAGCCTTAAAGAGGGGGGGAATGAAAAACTGTTTTTT. It yields the protein CASSLKEGGNEKLFF. The J gene is TRBJ1-4, the V gene TRBV4-1; a weak D match, TRBD1 (6 bases). Germline CDR1 is MGHRA and CDR2 is YSYEKL. V was pared by 4 bases and J by 5 bases, with 14 bases between. CDR3 length: 15 residues.

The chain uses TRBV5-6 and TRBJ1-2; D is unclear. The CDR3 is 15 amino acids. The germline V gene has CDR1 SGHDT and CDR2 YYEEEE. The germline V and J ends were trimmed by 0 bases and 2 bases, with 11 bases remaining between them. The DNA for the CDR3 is TGTGCCAGCAGCTTGGTGCAGGCGAAAAACTATGGCTACACCTTC. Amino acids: CASSLVQAKNYGYTF.

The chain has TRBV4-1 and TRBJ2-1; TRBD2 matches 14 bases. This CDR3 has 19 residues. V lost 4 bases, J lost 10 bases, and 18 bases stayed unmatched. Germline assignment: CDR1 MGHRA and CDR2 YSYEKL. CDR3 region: CASSRGLAGVRGRLGEQFF. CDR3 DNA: TGCGCCAGCAGCCGGGGACTAGCGGGAGTTAGGGGCCGGCTCGGAGAGCAGTTCTTC.

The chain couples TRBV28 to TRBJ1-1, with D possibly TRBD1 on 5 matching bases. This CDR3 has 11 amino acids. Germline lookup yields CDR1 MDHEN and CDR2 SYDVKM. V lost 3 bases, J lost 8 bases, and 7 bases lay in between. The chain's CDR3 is CASSLYREAFF. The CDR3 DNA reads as TGTGCCAGCAGTTTGTACAGGGAAGCTTTCTTT.

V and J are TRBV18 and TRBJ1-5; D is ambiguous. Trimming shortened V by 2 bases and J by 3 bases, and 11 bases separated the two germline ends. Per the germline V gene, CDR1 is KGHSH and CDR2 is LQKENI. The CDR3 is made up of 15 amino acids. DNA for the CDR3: TGTGCCAGCTCACCATTAGGCAGGAACAATCAGCCCCAGCATTTT. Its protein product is CASSPLGRNNQPQHF.

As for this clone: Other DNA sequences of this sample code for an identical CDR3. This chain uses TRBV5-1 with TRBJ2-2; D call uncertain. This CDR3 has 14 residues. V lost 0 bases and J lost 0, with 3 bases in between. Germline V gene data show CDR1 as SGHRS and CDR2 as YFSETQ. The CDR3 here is CASSLDTNTGELFF. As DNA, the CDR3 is TGCGCCAGCAGCTTGGACACGAACACCGGGGAGCTGTTTTTT.

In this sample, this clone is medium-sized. CDR3 sequence: CASSLEGTPFDEQYF. The CDR3 DNA follows: TGTGCCAGCAGCCTGGAGGGGACACCCTTTGACGAGCAGTACTTC. The chain recombines TRBV5-4 with TRBJ2-7; D tentatively fits TRBD1 or TRBD2 (6 bases each). Germline V CDR1 and CDR2: SGHNT, YYREEE (reference sequence). Trimming pared 4 bases from V and 5 bases from J, leaving 19 bases between. CDR3 length equals 15 residues.

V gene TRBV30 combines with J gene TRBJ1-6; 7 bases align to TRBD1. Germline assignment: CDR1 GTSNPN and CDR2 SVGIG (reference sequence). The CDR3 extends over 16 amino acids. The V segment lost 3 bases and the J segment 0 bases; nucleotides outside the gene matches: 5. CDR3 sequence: CAWRTGQSSYNSPLHF. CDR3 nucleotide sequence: TGTGCCTGGAGAACGGGACAGAGCTCCTATAATTCACCCCTCCACTTT.

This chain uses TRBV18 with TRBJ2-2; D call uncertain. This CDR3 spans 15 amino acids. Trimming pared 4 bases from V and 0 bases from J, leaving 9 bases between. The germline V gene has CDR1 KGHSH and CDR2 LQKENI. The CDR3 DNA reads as TGTGCCAGCTCACTTAGACAAGCGAACACCGGGGAGCTGTTTTTT. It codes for CASSLRQANTGELFF.

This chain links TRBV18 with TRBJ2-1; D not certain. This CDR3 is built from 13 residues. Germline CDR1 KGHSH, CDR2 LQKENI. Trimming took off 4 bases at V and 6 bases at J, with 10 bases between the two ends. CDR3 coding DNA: TGTGCCAGCTCACGTGAATCGCGCAATGAGCAGTTCTTC. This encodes CASSRESRNEQFF. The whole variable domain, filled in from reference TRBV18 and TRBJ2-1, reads NAGVMQNPRHLVRRRGQEARLRCSPMKGHSHVYWYRQLPEEGLKFMVYLQKENIIDESGMPKERFSAEFPKEGPSILRIQQVVRGDSAAYFCASSRESRNEQFFGPGTRLTVL.